This T cell receptor beta chain was sequenced in a study of blood T cell repertoires in COVID-19. Sequenced by immunoSEQ multiplex PCR; TCRdb stores in-frame clones only, minus some. Here the sample spans approximately 65,000 clones, approximately 93% being singletons. V shed 7 bases, J shed 5 bases, and the junction held 7 bases outside the gene matches. The CDR3 has 15 residues. This sequence originates from a man aged 65-85 years with active COVID-19. This rearrangement joins TRBV23-1 to TRBJ1-4; TRBD1 matches at 10 bases. TRBV23-1 is known as an ORF, though its function is uncertain. The specimen was peripheral blood. The CDR3 DNA reads TGCGCCAGCAACATCCGGACAGGGGGGAATGAAAAACTGTTTTTT. Encoded protein: CASNIRTGGNEKLFF.